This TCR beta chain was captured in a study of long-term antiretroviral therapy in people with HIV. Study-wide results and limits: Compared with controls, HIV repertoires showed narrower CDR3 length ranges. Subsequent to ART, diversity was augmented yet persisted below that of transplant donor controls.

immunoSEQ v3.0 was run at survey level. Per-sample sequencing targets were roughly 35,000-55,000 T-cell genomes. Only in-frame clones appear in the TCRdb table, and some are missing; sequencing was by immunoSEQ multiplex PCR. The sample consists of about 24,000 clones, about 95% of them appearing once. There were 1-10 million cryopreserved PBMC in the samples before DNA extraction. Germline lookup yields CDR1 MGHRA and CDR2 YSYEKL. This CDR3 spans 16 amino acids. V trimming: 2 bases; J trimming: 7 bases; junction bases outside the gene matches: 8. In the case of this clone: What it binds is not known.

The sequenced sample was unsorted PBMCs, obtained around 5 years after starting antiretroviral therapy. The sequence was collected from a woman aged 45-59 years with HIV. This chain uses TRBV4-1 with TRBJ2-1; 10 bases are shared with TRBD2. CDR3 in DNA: TGCGCCAGCAGCCAAAGGGTGGCTAGCGGGAGAAATGAGCAGTTCTTC. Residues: CASSQRVASGRNEQFF.